The rows below give T cell receptor beta chains drawn from one sample of a study of blood T cell repertoires in COVID-19. Produced via immunoSEQ multiplex PCR; TCRdb's table is partial and in-frame only. The top ten hold 14% of the sample, which has some 160,000 clones, about 83% seen once. The specimen sequenced was peripheral blood. The receptors were gathered from a woman of 80 years or more with acute or convalescent COVID-19. CDR3s include the opening cysteine and the closing phenylalanine or tryptophan. A D gene is named only where the DNA matches it firmly. Size is stated for part of the rows, as once, few or many counts, or as a class when the clone is expanded.

few,NA,TRBV4-2,TRBJ2-7,TGTGCCAGCAGCCAAATCAACTACGAGCAGTACTTC,CASSQINYEQYF
NA,TRBD1,TRBV27,TRBJ1-6,TGTGCCGCCCGGACAGGGAATTCACCCCTCCACTTT,CAARTGNSPLHF
NA,NA,TRBV18,TRBJ2-3,TGTGCCAGCTCGCCTAACTCGGATACGCAGTATTTT,CASSPNSDTQYF
few,NA,TRBV7-3,TRBJ2-1,TGTGCCAGCAGCTTAGGTCAGGGCCACAATGAGCAGTTCTTC,CASSLGQGHNEQFF
NA,NA,TRBV2,TRBJ1-2,TGTGCCAGCAGTGAGAGTGGTTTTAATGGCTACACCTTC,CASSESGFNGYTF
NA,NA,TRBV29-1,TRBJ2-1,TGCAGCGTCGGCCTTAGCGGACGCTCCTACAATGAGCAGTTCTTC,CSVGLSGRSYNEQFF
NA,TRBD1,TRBV2,TRBJ1-6,TGTGCCAGCCTAGGACAGGGGCATTCACCCCTCCACTTT,CASLGQGHSPLHF
few,NA,TRBV4-1,TRBJ2-4,TGCGCCAGCAGCCCAGTACAGGGTGCCAAAAACATTCAGTACTTC,CASSPVQGAKNIQYF
NA,NA,TRBV6-1,TRBJ2-3,TGTGCCAGCAGTGAAGAGGGAGGAACCCTCCGAAATACGCAGTATTTT,CASSEEGGTLRNTQYF
NA,NA,TRBV18,TRBJ1-4,TGTGCCAGCTCACTGTCAGTTGCAACTAATGAAAAACTGTTTTTT,CASSLSVATNEKLFF
NA,TRBD1,TRBV13,TRBJ2-5,TGTGCCAGCAGCCTTACAGGGACAGGGGTCGAGACCCAGTACTTC,CASSLTGTGVETQYF
NA,TRBD2,TRBV5-1,TRBJ2-3,TGCGCCAGCAGCTTGGGTGGGGCAGCGGGAGCCTCAGATACGCAGTATTTT,CASSLGGAAGASDTQYF
once,NA,TRBV19,TRBJ2-7,TGTGCCAGTAGTGGGCAGGCCTACGAGCAGTACTTC,CASSGQAYEQYF
NA,TRBD1,TRBV2,TRBJ1-2,TGTGCCAGCAGTCCCCCCCGACAGGGGGTCTCTGGCTACACCTTC,CASSPPRQGVSGYTF
NA,TRBD1,TRBV24-1,TRBJ1-5,TGTGCCACCAGTGATTTGGACCGGGACAGGGGGCTCCCGGCCCTTCAGCCCCAGCATTTT,CATSDLDRDRGLPALQPQHF
NA,NA,TRBV5-1,TRBJ1-4,TGCGCCAGCAGCACACAGGGATCAACTAATGAAAAACTGTTTTTT,CASSTQGSTNEKLFF
NA,NA,TRBV30,TRBJ2-7,TGTGCCTGGAGTACGGCGTCCCAGAGGCCCTACGAGCAGTACTTC,CAWSTASQRPYEQYF
NA,NA,TRBV2,TRBJ2-7,TGTGCCAGCAGTGTTCAGGATTACGAGCAGTACTTC,CASSVQDYEQYF
NA,NA,TRBV18,TRBJ1-1,TGTGCCAGCTCACCGGGACTGAAGAACACTGAAGCTTTCTTT,CASSPGLKNTEAFF
NA,TRBD1,TRBV7-9,TRBJ2-5,TGTGCCAGCAGCCACCAACCGGGACAGGGGGGAGAGACCCAGTACTTC,CASSHQPGQGGETQYF
NA,NA,TRBV6-5,TRBJ1-3,TGTGCCAGCAGTTGGGGAGGGGACTCTGGAAACACCATATATTTT,CASSWGGDSGNTIYF
NA,TRBD2,TRBV27,TRBJ2-1,TGTGCCAGCAGTCCTATACGCACCCGAGCGGGGAATGAGCAGTTCTTC,CASSPIRTRAGNEQFF
NA,NA,TRBV2,TRBJ1-5,TGTGCCAGCAGCCCCAGTGGACTTTACAATCAGCCCCAGCATTTT,CASSPSGLYNQPQHF
NA,NA,TRBV19,TRBJ1-2,TGTGCCAGTAGGGGCGCCGGGGGTCGGGGCTACACCTTC,CASRGAGGRGYTF
once,TRBD2,TRBV11-2,TRBJ2-7,TGTGCCAGCAGCACGCGACTAGCGGGGACCTACGAGCAGTACTTC,CASSTRLAGTYEQYF
NA,NA,TRBV6-5,TRBJ1-4,TGTGCCAGCACTTGGGGTGGCGGGGAAAAACTGTTTTTT,CASTWGGGEKLFF
NA,TRBD2,TRBV7-8,TRBJ2-7,TGTGCCAGCTCCCGGGGCGGGACTAGCGGGAGTTACGAGCAGTACTTC,CASSRGGTSGSYEQYF
NA,NA,TRBV7-9,TRBJ1-4,TGTGCCAGCAGATCTGCAGCAGGGGTTAGCGAAAAACTGTTTTTT,CASRSAAGVSEKLFF
NA,TRBD2,TRBV19,TRBJ2-1,TGTGCCAGTAGCTATCCCAAGGTGGGACTAGCCTCGGGTTACAATGAGCAGTTCTTC,CASSYPKVGLASGYNEQFF
NA,NA,TRBV5-4,TRBJ2-5,TGTGCCAGCGCGCCGAGGTCTGGTAAAGAGACCCAGTACTTC,CASAPRSGKETQYF
NA,NA,TRBV20-1,TRBJ2-7,TGCAGTGCTAGTTCCCGGGACAACGCGCGCCACGAGCAGTACTTC,CSASSRDNARHEQYF
NA,NA,TRBV11-1,TRBJ1-1,TGTGCCAGCAGCTTCCAGGTCGTGAACACTGAAGCTTTCTTT,CASSFQVVNTEAFF
NA,NA,TRBV7-3,TRBJ2-3,TGTGCCAGCAGCCCCACTAGCACAGATACGCAGTATTTT,CASSPTSTDTQYF
NA,NA,TRBV29-1,TRBJ2-6,TGCAGCGTTGCAGGCCCTGGGGCCAACGTCCTGACTTTC,CSVAGPGANVLTF
NA,TRBD1,TRBV6-5,TRBJ2-1,TGTGCCAGCAGTTGGACAGGGGCGGATGAGCAGTTCTTC,CASSWTGADEQFF
NA,TRBD1,TRBV19,TRBJ1-1,TGTGCCAGTAGTCCCATGACAGGGAGCCACACTGAAGCTTTCTTT,CASSPMTGSHTEAFF
NA,NA,TRBV7-3,TRBJ2-1,TGTGCCAGCAGCTTAGGCAGTCCGAATGAGCAGTTCTTC,CASSLGSPNEQFF
NA,TRBD1,TRBV3-1/TRBV3-2,TRBJ1-4,TGTGCCAGCAGCCAAGGGACAGGGCTAAAGAATGAAAAACTGTTTTTT,CASSQGTGLKNEKLFF
few,NA,TRBV19,TRBJ2-7,TGTGCCAGTAGTATACAGGGCAGGGCGCAAATTCCCTACGAGCAGTACTTC,CASSIQGRAQIPYEQYF
NA,NA,TRBV7-2,TRBJ1-2,TGTGCCAGCAGCCTCCTTGGGGGGGGCTATGGCTACACCTTC,CASSLLGGGYGYTF
few,TRBD2,TRBV27,TRBJ2-7,TGTGCCAGCAGTCATCTAGCGGGGGCCTACGAGCAGTACTTC,CASSHLAGAYEQYF
NA,NA,TRBV11-2,TRBJ1-4,TGTGCCAGCAGCGCCCAGGGAATAACGAATGAAAAACTGTTTTTT,CASSAQGITNEKLFF
NA,NA,TRBV18,TRBJ1-1,TGTGCCAGCTCACCACCGTCAGGGATAAGCACTGAAGCTTTCTTT,CASSPPSGISTEAFF
NA,NA,TRBV10-1,TRBJ1-1,TGCGCCAGCAGCTCGGACAAGAACACTGAAGCTTTCTTT,CASSSDKNTEAFF
NA,TRBD2,TRBV12-5,TRBJ2-1,TGTGCTAGTGGTACCGGACTAGCGGGGAGCAATGAGCAGTTCTTC,CASGTGLAGSNEQFF
few,TRBD2,TRBV9,TRBJ2-1,TGTGCCAGCAGCGTAGTTCCTAGCGGGAGTGCTGAGCAGTTCTTC,CASSVVPSGSAEQFF
NA,TRBD2,TRBV18,TRBJ2-1,TGTGCCAGCTCACCACCGGGACTAGCGGGGTCCAATGAGCAGTTCTTC,CASSPPGLAGSNEQFF